This T cell receptor (beta chain) was identified during a study of CD8+ T cells in alopecia areata (dated by TCRdb to the late 2010s). With respect to the entire study: The treated patients, all with moderate-to-severe alopecia areata, were enrolled in an open-label pilot trial of oral tofacitinib given at 5 to 10 mg twice daily. Tofacitinib was administered for 6 to 18 months, and 6 months of follow-up off drug were then conducted to assess delayed response and recurrence. The SALT score, which quantifies the percentage of affected scalp surface area, was used to measure disease severity in treated patients. The study used high-throughput TCRbeta sequencing to examine T cell clonal expansion in alopecia areata, in both the C3H/HeJ mouse model and human patients. Human TCRbeta sequencing covered scalp tissue and sorted CD4+ and CD8+ peripheral blood T cells from patchy and totalis/universalis alopecia areata patients and healthy controls. Tofacitinib-treated patients had biopsies at baseline and at 4 and 24 weeks of treatment, with a later scalp biopsy in several patients. Scalp clonality was compared across normal scalp (n=4), patchy alopecia areata scalp (n=8), and alopecia totalis/universalis scalp (n=8). RNA was obtained with the PAXgene miRNA kit for fixed scalp, the miRNeasy kit for PBMCs, and the RNeasy kit for mouse skin. Amplification of TCRbeta CDR3 regions was done by immunoSEQ multiplex PCR using 35 Vbeta forward primers and 13 Jbeta reverse primers. Paper-wide results and their limitations: Unlike mouse skin, where gammadelta T cells dominate, normal human skin contains resident alphabeta T cells that get sequenced too, which complicates analysis of the scalp TCR repertoire. TCR sequences shared between patients were less clear than in mice, possibly partly because of HLA diversity in the patient population. Tofacitinib significantly decreased scalp clonality and the number of expanded CD8+ clones among the top 100 scalp clones. Higher clonality and more expanded CD8+ clones were observed in lesional scalp than in normal scalp, particularly in alopecia totalis/universalis, a finding suggestive of antigenic drive. Because the treated cohort was small and included a single nonresponder, larger studies are needed to assess links between baseline CD8+ expansion and response. Many expanded lesional clones were found to persist in scalp and blood during tofacitinib treatment, and relapse after treatment cessation may be partly explained by this persistence.

In the germline V gene, CDR1 corresponds to KGHSH and CDR2 to LQKENI. V has 2 bases trimmed and J has 9 bases trimmed; junction bases matching no gene number 8. The CDR3 runs 16 amino acids, cysteine and phenylalanine included. Of the read, only the CDR3 DNA is kept; its 48 bases are in frame from base 1. The time point label corresponds to: around 26 weeks on oral tofacitinib. The treatment or condition label on this specimen signifies: oral pan-JAK inhibitor, 5-10 mg twice daily. From alopecia areata patients, peripheral blood was collected along with lesional scalp punch biopsies. After PBMCs were isolated by density centrifugation and stained for CD3, CD4 and CD8, a FACSAria was used to sort CD4+ and CD8+ T cells. The table lists this clone with a few counts. Its antigen is still unknown. There are no base qualities to consult, and no much larger clone falls within one base. The library was prepared using the immunoSEQ multiplex PCR assay. For TCR sequencing, RNA was extracted from every sample and reverse transcribed into cDNA to serve as template. SuperScript III was used to make first-strand cDNA, primed with a 2:1 mix of oligo-dT and random hexamers. A synthetic immune receptor repertoire was used to gauge amplification bias, and whatever bias remained was removed computationally. As for the authors' bioinformatics: Raw reads were preprocessed to remove errors, and CDR3 was defined according to IMGT conventions as the region from the conserved cysteine to phenylalanine. Clonality was computed as 1 minus the Shannon entropy, with the entropy normalized by log2 of the number of productive unique TCRs. Whether each scalp clone was CD4 or CD8 was inferred by checking scalp TCRbeta sequences against the CD4 and CD8 repertoires from sorted blood. TCRdb carries this immuneACCESS record with in-frame sequences only. Its versions omit some clonotypes, under half of them owing to an unresolved V gene in the studies checked, with the rest unexplained. Clone size and the V and J calls come from that table; the DNA yielded D and trimming. This sample gives approximately 160,000 clones in total; 60% to 75% of them show up just once. About 14% of the sample is taken by the ten largest.

The sample here was CD4+ T cells sorted from blood, taken at week 24, from a patient treated with tofacitinib. The TCR sequence derives from a human donor with alopecia areata. The chain joins TRBV18 to TRBJ1-6; 9 of the junction bases match TRBD1. The DNA reads TGTGCCAGCTCACCAACGAGGACAGGGGAGAGTTCACCCCTCCACTTT. Translated, it gives CASSPTRTGESSPLHF. The reference TRBV18 and TRBJ1-6 proteins fill in what lies around the CDR3, so the full variable domain reads NAGVMQNPRHLVRRRGQEARLRCSPMKGHSHVYWYRQLPEEGLKFMVYLQKENIIDESGMPKERFSAEFPKEGPSILRIQQVVRGDSAAYFCASSPTRTGESSPLHFGNGTRLTVT.